This T cell receptor (beta chain) was profiled in a study of CD8 T cells in ankylosing spondylitis. General study findings and limits: Matched synovial fluid from ankylosing spondylitis patients was reported to be enriched for disease-linked clones. Those disease-linked clones were CD8+; they were also relatively rare in peripheral blood. Some motif variants had been reported before (in reactive arthritis synovial fluid and blood). What seemed typical of ankylosing spondylitis blood was a TCR beta motif built from 8 or 9 highly homologous variants.

This clonotype was counted only a few times. Its antigen is unidentified. Libraries for TCR beta were made by quantitative 5'-RACE with molecular barcodes. TCRdb re-analysed the 5' RACE reads in MiXCR, keeping a single row per CDR3 protein. The table lists more than 100,000 distinct CDR3 sequences, 17% of them singletons, with roughly a third in the top ten. The CDR3 runs to 14 residues. Germline CDR1 reads DFQATT; CDR2 reads SNEGSKA (reference sequence). V was pared by 0 bases and J by 5 bases, with 6 bases of the junction left unmatched. Sequences were obtained from blood, either unsorted or a sorted T cell fraction (not recorded which). The V gene is TRBV20-1, the J gene TRBJ2-7, with 8 positions matching TRBD2. The sequence derives from a male donor with ankylosing spondylitis. CDR3 in DNA: TGCAGTGCTAGAGATTACCGACTAGCGCACGAGCAGTACTTC. Translated: CSARDYRLAHEQYF.